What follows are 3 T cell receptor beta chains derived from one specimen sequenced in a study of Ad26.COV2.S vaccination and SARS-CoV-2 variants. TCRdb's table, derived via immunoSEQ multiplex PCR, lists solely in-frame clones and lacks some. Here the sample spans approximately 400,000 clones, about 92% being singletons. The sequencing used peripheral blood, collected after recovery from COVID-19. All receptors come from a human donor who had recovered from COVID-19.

CDR3 sequence (DNA): TGTGCCAGCAGTTACAATGAGGGCGTTGGAAACATTCAGTACTTC. The encoded protein is CASSYNEGVGNIQYF. V gene TRBV6-5 combines with J gene TRBJ2-4; tentatively, D is TRBD2 (5 bases). V dropped 2 bases and J dropped 6 bases, with 14 bases sitting between them. The CDR3 is 15 residues long. CDR1 MNHEY and CDR2 SVGAGI come from the germline V gene.

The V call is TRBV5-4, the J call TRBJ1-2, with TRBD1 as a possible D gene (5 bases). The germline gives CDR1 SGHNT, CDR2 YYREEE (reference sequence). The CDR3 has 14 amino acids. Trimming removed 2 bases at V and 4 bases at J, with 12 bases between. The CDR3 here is CASSFGTDLYGYTF. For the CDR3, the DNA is TGTGCCAGCAGCTTCGGGACGGATCTCTATGGCTACACCTTC.

CDR3 loop: CATRGTEAFF. The DNA of the CDR3 is TGTGCCACAAGGGGCACTGAAGCTTTCTTT. The chain couples TRBV19 to TRBJ1-1; D is possibly TRBD1 (5 bases). CDR3 length: 10 residues. V lost 10 bases and J 4 bases, leaving 7 bases between the germline ends. Germline loops: CDR1 LNHDA, CDR2 SQIVND (reference sequence).